A selection of T cell receptor beta chains follows, all from one sample in a study of CD8+ T cells in alopecia areata. Clones were sequenced by immunoSEQ multiplex PCR, and TCRdb holds only the in-frame ones, with some missing. The sample lists around 120,000 clones; around 48% were seen once. The sample was NKG2D-low CD8+ T cells sorted from blood. These receptor sequences come from a human donor with alopecia areata. The CDR3 runs from the conserved cysteine through the conserved F or W. D genes are given only for firm matches. For some rows the clone size is stated as once, few or many, or as a class when expanded; others skip it.

j_call v_call d_call clone_size cdr3_nt cdr3_aa
TRBJ2-2 TRBV29-1 . . TGCAGCGTTGCGAACCTGGGCGGCGGGGAGCTGTTTTTT CSVANLGGGELFF
TRBJ2-7 TRBV30 TRBD1 . TGTGCCTGGAGGAAGCTGGACAGGGGGTACGAGCAGTACTTC CAWRKLDRGYEQYF
TRBJ2-1 TRBV29-1 . . TGCAGCGTTGAAGGTTACGCTCCCAGCTCCTACAATGAGCAGTTCTTC CSVEGYAPSSYNEQFF
TRBJ2-2 TRBV6-4 . . TGTGCCAGCAGTGGGACAAACACCGGGGAGCTGTTTTTT CASSGTNTGELFF
TRBJ2-3 TRBV11-2 TRBD2 few TGTGCCAGCAGCTTAGGCCAGACTAGCGGGGGCTTCACAGATACGCAGTATTTT CASSLGQTSGGFTDTQYF
TRBJ2-3 TRBV7-9 TRBD2 . TGTGCCAGCAGCCCGGGACTAAGCACAGATACGCAGTATTTT CASSPGLSTDTQYF
TRBJ2-1 TRBV6-5 . . TGTGCCAGCAGTTTGCAAGAGGGATGGGAGCAGTTCTTC CASSLQEGWEQFF
TRBJ2-5 TRBV11-2 TRBD1 . TGTGCCAGCAGCTTTGGGACAGGGGGCCTGGAGACCCAGTACTTC CASSFGTGGLETQYF
TRBJ1-5 TRBV2 . . TGTGCCAGCAGTGAAGCGACAGTTAGCAATCAGCCCCAGCATTTT CASSEATVSNQPQHF
TRBJ2-2 TRBV30 . . TGTGCCTGGGACCTGGGGGGTAACACCGGGGAGCTGTTTTTT CAWDLGGNTGELFF
TRBJ2-7 TRBV10-3 TRBD1 . TGTGCCATCACCCCACAGGGGGCTTACGAGCAGTACTTC CAITPQGAYEQYF
TRBJ2-7 TRBV28 . . TGTGCCAGCAGGTCCCGAAGGGGCGCGAGCGAGCAGTACTTC CASRSRRGASEQYF
TRBJ2-3 TRBV27 TRBD2 . TGTGCCAGCCGGCGGGGGACTAGCACAGATACGCAGTATTTT CASRRGTSTDTQYF
TRBJ1-1 TRBV29-1 TRBD1 few TGCAGCGTGTTAAACAGGGGAAGAGGGGCTGAAGCTTTCTTT CSVLNRGRGAEAFF